The 27 T cell receptor beta chains below were found in one sample sequenced in a study of response to subunit inactivated influenza vaccine. A single record per CDR3 protein comes from TCRdb applying MiXCR to the RT-PCR reads. Seen here are approximately 730,000 distinct CDR3 sequences, over 11% observed once, and the top ten hold around 7.3%. This material consisted of PBMCs from blood, taken roughly 15 days before vaccination. The receptors originated from a man in his forties or fifties who received an inactivated influenza vaccine.

This clonotype was seen a few times. The chain combines TRBV10-3 with TRBJ2-2, with TRBD2 matching over 11 bases. The trim removed 5 bases at V and 0 bases at J, leaving 5 bases unmatched. CDR1 is ENHRY, CDR2 SYGVKD, per germline. The CDR3 consists of 17 residues. The CDR3 region has the DNA TGTGCCATCAGTCCTAGCGGGGGGAAAACGAACACCGGGGAGCTGTTTTTT. Amino acid sequence: CAISPSGGKTNTGELFF.

This clonotype was observed a handful of times. The chain combines TRBV2 with TRBJ2-5; D possibly matches TRBD1 or TRBD2 (5 bases each). This CDR3 spans 14 amino acids. Germline V gene data show CDR1 as SNHLY and CDR2 as FYNNEI. V was clipped by 3 bases and J by 5 bases, with 13 bases between them. The CDR3 DNA reads TGTGCCAGCAGTGACAGGGTAGAGGGCGAGACCCAGTACTTC. Its protein product is CASSDRVEGETQYF.

A few counts support this clonotype. The chain couples TRBV5-1 to TRBJ2-7, with 8 bases fitting TRBD2. The trim removed 4 bases at V and 2 bases at J, leaving 8 bases unmatched. CDR1 and CDR2 (germline): SGHRS, YFSETQ. This CDR3 contains 15 residues. The CDR3 nucleotides are TGCGCCAGCAGCCTACTAGCGGATACAACCTACGAGCAGTACTTC. Translating gives CASSLLADTTYEQYF.

This chain links TRBV7-9 with TRBJ2-7, with TRBD2 as a possible D gene (5 bases). Germline-derived CDR1 and CDR2 are SEHNR and FQNEAQ (reference sequence). V lost 8 bases and J 3 bases, leaving 14 bases between the germline ends. The CDR3 sequence is 13 residues long. The CDR3 DNA reads as TGTGCCAGCGTACCCGACGCGGGCTACGAGCAGTACTTC. It is translated as CASVPDAGYEQYF.

This clonotype was counted a few times. This rearrangement joins TRBV6-6 to TRBJ2-1; 13 bases are shared with TRBD2. V lost 5 bases to trimming and J lost 10 bases; unmatched junction nucleotides: 2. This CDR3 is 13 amino acids long. Germline V lookup: CDR1 MNHNY, CDR2 SVGAGI (reference sequence). The CDR3 DNA reads as TGTGCCAGCAGTCCGACTAGCGGGAGGGAGCAGTTCTTC. Residues: CASSPTSGREQFF.

The V call is TRBV5-5, the J call TRBJ1-2; TRBD1 aligns across 8 bases. Germline-derived CDR1 and CDR2 are SGHKS and YYEKEE (reference sequence). The CDR3 has 16 residues. The trim removed 2 bases at V and 8 bases at J, leaving 14 bases unmatched. DNA for the CDR3: TGTGCCAGCAGCTTAGAAAATAGACAGGGGATCGGCGGCTACACCTTC. This gives the protein CASSLENRQGIGGYTF.

The chain has TRBV14 and TRBJ1-5, with 7 positions matching TRBD1. The junction had 17 bases not matched to a gene; V was cut back by 0 bases and J by 6 bases. CDR1 and CDR2 (germline): SGHDN, FVKESK. The CDR3 runs 19 residues. Here the CDR3 reads CASSQEVRQGGRYAQPQHF. The CDR3 region has the DNA TGTGCCAGCAGCCAAGAAGTGAGACAGGGAGGGCGGTATGCTCAGCCCCAGCATTTT.

This clonotype appeared a few times. The J gene is TRBJ2-1, the V gene TRBV4-3; 9 nucleotides agree with TRBD2. Germline CDR1 and CDR2: LGHNA and YSLEER. V dropped 3 bases and J dropped 2; count of bases not matched to a gene: 5. The CDR3 consists of 16 residues. The CDR3 spells CASSQVLAGTYNEQFF. CDR3 bases: TGCGCCAGCAGCCAGGTTCTAGCGGGAACCTACAATGAGCAGTTCTTC.

Ten or more counts support this clonotype. The chain links TRBV6-2 or TRBV6-3 to TRBJ1-1; 9 bases are a match to TRBD1. CDR3 length equals 14 residues. Germline V lookup: CDR1 MNHEY, CDR2 SVGEGT. V lost 7 bases and J lost 0; bases outside the gene matches: 3. Written as DNA, the CDR3 is TGTGCCAGCAAACGACAGGGGGTGAACACTGAAGCTTTCTTT. Residues: CASKRQGVNTEAFF.

This clonotype was seen a few times. The gene calls are TRBV7-9 and TRBJ2-1; the match to TRBD2 covers 7 bases. CDR3 size: 15 residues. CDR1 is SEHNR and CDR2 is FQNEAQ in the germline V gene (reference sequence). With 3 bases clipped from V and 5 bases from J, the junction kept 7 bases outside the gene matches. The CDR3 loop is CASSFSSGLNNEQFF. CDR3 coding DNA: TGTGCCAGCAGCTTCTCTAGCGGACTGAACAATGAGCAGTTCTTC. Together with reference TRBV7-9 and TRBJ2-1, the CDR3 gives the full variable domain: DTGVSQNPRHKITKRGQNVTFRCDPISEHNRLYWYRQTLGQGPEFLTYFQNEAQLEKSRLLSDRFSAERPKGSFSTLEIQRTEQGDSAMYLCASSFSSGLNNEQFFGPGTRLTVL.

This clonotype was seen more than once but under ten times. In DNA, the CDR3 is TGTGCCAGCAGCTTGGGTAGCTCCCTCACAGATACGCAGTATTTT. Amino acid sequence: CASSLGSSLTDTQYF. The chain carries TRBV5-4 and TRBJ2-3; D remains unclear. The length of the CDR3 is 15 residues. Germline V gene lookup returns CDR1 SGHNT and CDR2 YYREEE (reference sequence). V lost 0 bases and J 2 bases, leaving 10 bases between the germline ends.

A few counts support this clonotype. The chain joins TRBV5-1 to TRBJ2-7, with D perhaps TRBD1 or TRBD2 (5 bases each). Germline lookup yields CDR1 SGHRS and CDR2 YFSETQ. The ends were cut back, 4 bases at V and 2 bases at J, with 13 bases in the middle. There are 14 residues in the CDR3. CDR3 nucleotides: TGCGCCAGCAGCCGACGGGACGGACCCTACGAGCAGTACTTC. This sequence encodes CASSRRDGPYEQYF.

V gene TRBV11-1 combines with J gene TRBJ2-4, with a possible D match to TRBD1 (5 bases). The CDR3 is made up of 18 amino acids. V was trimmed by 1 base and J by 1 base, leaving 17 bases between them. CDR1 SGHAT and CDR2 FQDESV come from the germline V gene (reference sequence). CDR3 nucleotide sequence: TGTGCCAGCAGCTTAGGGCCGGACCAGGGCCGTGCCAAAAACATTCAGTACTTC. Protein sequence: CASSLGPDQGRAKNIQYF.

Many counts were recorded for this clonotype. The genes are TRBV12-3 or TRBV12-4 and TRBJ1-5; D ambiguous. Trimming stripped 3 bases from V and 4 bases from J, with 1 base between. The CDR3 has 11 residues. CDR3 coding DNA: TGTGCCAGCAGTTTTAATCAGCCCCAGCATTTT. Protein sequence: CASSFNQPQHF.

The chain carries TRBV3-1 and TRBJ2-7, with D possibly TRBD2 on 6 matching bases. The V and J ends lost 4 bases and 2 bases respectively, with 15 bases between them. Germline assignment: CDR1 LGHDT and CDR2 YNNKEL (reference sequence). The CDR3 extends over 15 amino acids. The CDR3 loop is CASSLEPGGAYEQYF. As DNA, the CDR3 is TGTGCCAGCAGCCTAGAACCAGGAGGGGCCTACGAGCAGTACTTC.

The chain is built from TRBV15 and TRBJ1-5; unclear D gene. CDR1 LNHNV and CDR2 YYDKDF come from the germline V gene (reference sequence). The CDR3 totals 15 residues. V was shortened by 3 bases and J by 0 bases, with 9 bases between the two germline ends. The CDR3 region has the DNA TGTGCCACCAGCAGTCCGGGTTATAGCAATCAGCCCCAGCATTTT. Translated: CATSSPGYSNQPQHF. Variable domain in full (rest from reference TRBV15 and TRBJ1-5): DAMVIQNPRYQVTQFGKPVTLSCSQTLNHNVMYWYQQKSSQAPKLLFHYYDKDFNNEADTPDNFQSRRPNTSFCFLDIRSPGLGDTAMYLCATSSPGYSNQPQHFGDGTRLSIL.

This clonotype was seen a handful of times. The chain links TRBV5-1 to TRBJ2-2; D is tentatively TRBD1 or TRBD2 (5 bases each). With 3 bases removed from V and 3 bases from J, the gap between germline ends came to 21 bases. The germline CDR1 and CDR2 sequences are SGHRS and YFSETQ. The CDR3 contains 18 residues. The CDR3 DNA is TGCGCCAGCAGCTCCAATCCCCAGGGACGTACCGACACCGGGGAGCTGTTTTTT. This sequence encodes CASSSNPQGRTDTGELFF.

The gene calls are TRBV29-1 and TRBJ1-1, with D possibly being TRBD1 (6 bases). Trimming removed 7 bases from V and 1 base from J, with 10 bases in between. Germline V gene lookup returns CDR1 SQVTM and CDR2 ANQGSEA. The CDR3 has 12 residues. The CDR3 loop is CSADSPNTEAFF. The CDR3 bases are TGCAGCGCGGACAGCCCGAACACTGAAGCTTTCTTT.

The V call is TRBV11-2, the J call TRBJ2-5, with 11 bases identical to TRBD2. CDR1 and CDR2 (germline): SGHAT, FQNNGV. V gave up 2 bases and J gave up 4 bases; unmatched junction bases: 6. The CDR3 is 16 residues long. The DNA of the CDR3 is TGTGCCAGCAGCTTATTAGCGGGGGGGATTTCAGAGACCCAGTACTTC. It yields the protein CASSLLAGGISETQYF.

The table lists this clonotype with a few counts. This chain uses TRBV12-3 or TRBV12-4 with TRBJ2-3; D gene ambiguous. This CDR3 is 15 amino acids long. Between the trimmed V and J ends, which lost 5 bases and 0 bases, there was a span of 12 bases. CDR3 DNA: TGTGCCAGCAGTCTCCAGGATTTGAGCACAGATACGCAGTATTTT. It encodes CASSLQDLSTDTQYF.

J is TRBJ2-7 and V is TRBV6-5; the match to TRBD1 covers 8 bases. Germline values: CDR1 MNHEY, CDR2 SVGAGI. CDR3 length: 17 residues. After removal of 1 base from V and 4 bases from J, the junction contained 12 bases not matched to a gene. CDR3 sequence (DNA): TGTGCCAGCAGTTACTACAGGGGGAAAGAAAATTGGTACGAGCAGTACTTC. Its protein product is CASSYYRGKENWYEQYF.

This clonotype has more than one count but fewer than ten. The V call is TRBV15, the J call TRBJ2-1; no reliable D call. Per the germline V gene, CDR1 is LNHNV and CDR2 is YYDKDF (reference sequence). V was pared by 8 bases and J by 0 bases, with 11 bases between. The CDR3 loop spans 14 amino acids. CDR3 DNA sequence: TGTGCCACCCGGCCCGCAACCTCCTACAATGAGCAGTTCTTC. Amino acid sequence: CATRPATSYNEQFF.

The CDR3 nucleotides read TGTGCCAGCTCCCTCCGACAGGGAATGAAGGAGACCCAGTACTTC. Protein product: CASSLRQGMKETQYF. This sequence joins TRBV18 and TRBJ2-5; 7 bases fit TRBD1. CDR1 KGHSH and CDR2 LQKENI come from the germline V gene. V dropped 6 bases and J dropped 5; count of bases not matched to a gene: 12. The length of the CDR3 is 15 residues.

This clonotype was seen a handful of times. The V gene is TRBV7-9, the J gene TRBJ2-3; the D gene is possibly TRBD2 (5 bases). The CDR3 runs to 14 residues. Germline V lookup: CDR1 SEHNR, CDR2 FQNEAQ (reference sequence). V was pared by 3 bases and J by 4 bases, with 11 bases between. In nucleotides, the CDR3 is TGTGCCAGCAGCTTCGGAGGATGGGCAGATACGCAGTATTTT. Translating it yields CASSFGGWADTQYF.

There are a few counts of this clonotype. The chain joins TRBV20-1 to TRBJ2-5, with TRBD1 identical over 9 bases. Germline loops: CDR1 DFQATT, CDR2 SNEGSKA (reference sequence). V was pared by 5 bases and J by 4 bases, with 8 bases of the junction left unmatched. There are 14 residues in the CDR3. The CDR3 DNA sequence: TGCAGTGCTCCGGGACAGGGTTTTGGAGAGACCCAGTACTTC. It translates to CSAPGQGFGETQYF.

The V call is TRBV4-2, the J call TRBJ2-2; no definite D call. Germline assignment: CDR1 LGHNA and CDR2 YNFKEQ. V was shortened by 4 bases and J by 0 bases, with 15 bases between the two germline ends. The CDR3 runs to 17 residues. The CDR3 is CASSLVGTAANTGELFF. The CDR3 coding sequence is TGTGCCAGCAGCCTCGTTGGAACGGCCGCGAACACCGGGGAGCTGTTTTTT.

Only a few counts were recorded for this clonotype. V and J are TRBV7-6 and TRBJ1-4, with TRBD1 as a possible D gene (5 bases). This CDR3 is built from 14 residues. V lost 5 bases, J lost 8 bases, and 15 bases lay in between. Looked up from germline, CDR1 is SGHVS and CDR2 is FNYEAQ. The CDR3 here is CASSRDLRREKLFF. The CDR3 DNA follows: TGTGCCAGCAGCCGGGACCTCCGACGGGAAAAACTGTTTTTT.